The 28 T cell receptor beta chains reported below all come from one sample, sequenced in a study of OX40 agonist ivuxolimab in advanced cancers. This table comes from immunoSEQ multiplex PCR, and its TCRdb copy is limited to in-frame clones, with some not included. The sample lists roughly 32,000 clones, 82% occurring once. The source was CD4+ or CD8+ T cells sorted from blood, collected in a trial of the OX40 agonist ivuxolimab. The origin of the receptors is an adult with an advanced solid tumor such as melanoma, head and neck, liver or kidney cancer.

V usage is TRBV11-1 and J usage is TRBJ2-1; the D gene could be TRBD1 or TRBD2 (6 bases each). This CDR3 contains 16 residues. Germline lookup yields CDR1 SGHAT and CDR2 FQDESV (reference sequence). V lost 6 bases to trimming and J lost 0 bases, with 15 bases between them. CDR3 sequence: CASSQGGLNSYNEQFF. The DNA of the CDR3 is TGTGCCAGCAGTCAAGGGGGACTGAACTCCTACAATGAGCAGTTCTTC.

The V gene is TRBV30, the J gene TRBJ2-7; D tentatively reads TRBD1 or TRBD2 (5 bases each). Looked up from germline, CDR1 is GTSNPN and CDR2 is SVGIG (reference sequence). CDR3 length: 15 residues. The V and J ends lost 0 bases and 1 base respectively, with 13 bases between them. CDR3 bases: TGTGCCTGGAGTGTTCCCGGGGCTCTTTCCTACGAGCAGTACTTC. Its translation is CAWSVPGALSYEQYF.

V and J are TRBV6-4 and TRBJ2-7; a weak D match, TRBD1 (5 bases). This CDR3 has 15 residues. The V and J ends lost 9 bases and 5 bases respectively, with 23 bases between them. Germline CDR1 and CDR2: MRHNA and SNTAGT. As DNA, the CDR3 is TGTGCCAGAGGAGACAGTCCCCACGGGTTCCACGAGCAGTACTTC. Residues: CARGDSPHGFHEQYF.

The rearrangement uses TRBV10-1 and TRBJ2-3; the match to TRBD2 covers 9 bases. The CDR3 spans 14 residues. The germline V gene has CDR1 WNHNN and CDR2 SYGVQD (reference sequence). Trimming removed 3 bases from V and 9 bases from J; junction bases left unmatched: 7. The CDR3 DNA reads TGCGCCAGCAGTGAAGGCGGGAGGGCCCACACGCAGTATTTT. Protein: CASSEGGRAHTQYF.

The chain employs TRBV7-2 and TRBJ2-5; D is unclear. The better agreement between TRBJ2-7 and the DNA end casts doubt on the J call. The CDR3 length is 16 residues. Germline V gives CDR1 SGHTA, CDR2 FQGNSA. For the CDR3, the DNA is TGTGCCAGCAGCCCAAACCCGTCGGGCAGCTCCTACGAGCAGTACTTC. Protein sequence: CASSPNPSGSSYEQYF.

This chain connects TRBV30 to TRBJ1-1; D is unresolved. The CDR3 runs 12 residues. The V gene lost 0 bases and the J gene lost 0 bases, with 2 bases spanning the gap. The V gene's germline CDR1 is GTSNPN and CDR2 SVGIG (reference sequence). The CDR3 protein is CAWSVLNTEAFF. Written as DNA, the CDR3 is TGTGCCTGGAGTGTATTGAACACTGAAGCTTTCTTT.

This chain uses TRBV7-2 with TRBJ1-1, with D uncertain. V dropped 2 bases and J dropped 0 bases, with 7 bases sitting between them. The CDR3 has 14 amino acids. Germline CDR1 reads SGHTA; CDR2 reads FQGNSA. The DNA for the CDR3 is TGTGCCAGCAGCTTACGGCCTCTGAACACTGAAGCTTTCTTT. It encodes CASSLRPLNTEAFF.

This clone occurred once. The chain uses TRBV28 and TRBJ2-5; TRBD1 agrees at 8 bases. Germline V gives CDR1 MDHEN, CDR2 SYDVKM. The trim removed 4 bases at V and 5 bases at J, leaving 15 bases unmatched. The CDR3 extends over 17 amino acids. CDR3 nucleotide sequence: TGTGCCAGCAGTTCCCTTACGGGACAGGTTAAGTCGGAGACCCAGTACTTC. It encodes CASSSLTGQVKSETQYF.

This chain connects TRBV14 to TRBJ1-5; 9 bases are a match to TRBD1. The V and J ends lost 10 bases and 2 bases, in that order; junction bases with no gene match: 12. Germline assignment: CDR1 SGHDN and CDR2 FVKESK. The length of the CDR3 is 16 residues. The DNA for the CDR3 is TGTGCCACCCCGGGACAGGGTTCGGGAGGCAATCAGCCCCAGCATTTT. This translates into CATPGQGSGGNQPQHF.

V usage is TRBV5-4 and J usage is TRBJ1-2; possible D gene TRBD1, 5 bases. V was clipped by 4 bases and J by 2 bases, with 12 bases between them. The V gene's germline CDR1 is SGHNT and CDR2 YYREEE (reference sequence). The CDR3 runs 14 residues. The CDR3 region has the DNA TGTGCCAGCAGCCCAGGGACGGCGAACTATGGCTACACCTTC. Translated: CASSPGTANYGYTF.

V usage is TRBV7-3 and J usage is TRBJ2-3, with 8 bases that match TRBD1. Germline loops: CDR1 SGHTA, CDR2 FQGTGA. The CDR3 is 16 amino acids. With V trimmed by 5 bases and J by 1 base, 8 bases remained unmatched. CDR3 sequence (DNA): TGTGCCAGCAGCGCTGGGCCAGGGGGCGGCACAGATACGCAGTATTTT. It specifies CASSAGPGGGTDTQYF.

V gene TRBV10-3 combines with J gene TRBJ2-1; 8 nucleotides match TRBD1. The J segment lost 13 bases and the V segment lost 8 bases, leaving 19 bases of the junction unmatched. This CDR3 comprises 15 residues. The V gene's germline CDR1 is ENHRY and CDR2 SYGVKD. CDR3 sequence reads: CAIASEADRGPRQFF. CDR3 bases: TGTGCCATCGCGAGTGAGGCAGACAGGGGACCCAGACAGTTCTTC.

The chain recombines TRBV4-1 with TRBJ1-2; D unclear. V shed 1 base and J shed 2 bases, with 8 bases lying between them. The CDR3 sequence is 14 residues long. Germline loops: CDR1 MGHRA, CDR2 YSYEKL. The CDR3 here is CASSQVTHNYGYTF. Here the CDR3 DNA reads TGCGCCAGCAGCCAAGTAACACACAACTATGGCTACACCTTC.

A word on this clone: One end of the junction fails to match germline, which may point to a read error. This chain connects TRBV5-5 to TRBJ1-3; D remains unclear. CDR1 is SGHKS and CDR2 is YYEKEE in the germline V gene (reference sequence). This CDR3 comprises 16 residues. The CDR3 nucleotides read TGTGCCAGCCGCTTTGAAGATGTCTCTGTTGGAAACACCATATATTTT. Protein: CASRFEDVSVGNTIYF.

Points on this clone: This CDR3 is also generated by other DNA sequences in the sample. J is TRBJ2-2 and V is TRBV29-1; D ambiguous. V was pared by 3 bases and J by 8 bases, with 13 bases between. The CDR3 sequence is 13 residues long. CDR1 and CDR2 from the germline V gene are SQVTM and ANQGSEA. The CDR3 region is CSVEKGNMGELFF. CDR3 nucleotides: TGCAGCGTTGAGAAGGGAAATATGGGGGAGCTGTTTTTT.

The gene calls are TRBV11-2 and TRBJ1-6, with 9 bases matching TRBD1. Germline CDR1 SGHAT, CDR2 FQNNGV. This CDR3 is 14 amino acids long. V was clipped by 6 bases and J by 9 bases; unmatched bases: 6. The CDR3 coding sequence is TGTGCCAGCAGGCAACAGGGGGCGAGTTCACCCCTCCACTTT. The encoded protein is CASRQQGASSPLHF.

This chain uses TRBV5-6 with TRBJ2-5; 7 positions match TRBD2. The germline CDR1 and CDR2 sequences are SGHDT and YYEEEE. The CDR3 contains 15 residues. Germline trimming cut 4 bases from V and 5 bases from J; bases unmatched to any gene: 11. CDR3 nucleotide sequence: TGTGCCAGCAGCATGCCGGCGGGGGTAACGGAGACCCAGTACTTC. Its protein is CASSMPAGVTETQYF.

The CDR3 reads CASRDTGGYEQYF. The DNA for the CDR3 is TGTGCCAGCAGAGATACAGGAGGCTACGAGCAGTACTTC. The chain carries TRBV7-6 and TRBJ2-7; D may be TRBD1 or TRBD2 (5 bases each). The V gene's germline CDR1 is SGHVS and CDR2 FNYEAQ. The CDR3 totals 13 residues. The germline V and J ends were trimmed by 6 bases and 3 bases, with 12 bases remaining between them.

The chain carries TRBV10-3 and TRBJ2-5; 8 nucleotides match TRBD1. CDR1 is ENHRY and CDR2 is SYGVKD in the germline V gene. The CDR3 runs to 17 residues. J gave up 3 bases and V 4 bases, and 13 bases lay outside the gene matches. The CDR3 DNA reads TGTGCCATCAGTGGGTGGGGGAGGACAGGGAGCAAAGAGACCCAGTACTTC. Translated: CAISGWGRTGSKETQYF.

The rearrangement links TRBV11-2 to TRBJ2-1; D uncertain. V was trimmed by 3 bases and J by 10 bases, leaving 7 bases between them. The length of the CDR3 is 11 residues. Germline CDR1 is SGHAT and CDR2 is FQNNGV. The CDR3: CASSLVEEQFF. CDR3 bases: TGTGCCAGCAGCTTGGTCGAGGAGCAGTTCTTC.

The J gene is TRBJ1-2, the V gene TRBV18; D not resolved. Germline CDR1 and CDR2: KGHSH and LQKENI. The CDR3 sequence is 14 residues long. Deletions cut 3 bases from V and 0 bases from J, with 8 bases between. Here the CDR3 reads CASSPGTANYGYTF. For the CDR3, the DNA is TGTGCCAGCTCACCGGGAACCGCTAACTATGGCTACACCTTC.

This clone was detected only a few times. The chain recombines TRBV18 with TRBJ2-1; TRBD2 matches at 8 bases. This CDR3 region has 17 residues. V lost 3 bases, J lost 5 bases, and 12 bases stayed unmatched. Germline V gene data show CDR1 as KGHSH and CDR2 as LQKENI. Here the CDR3 DNA reads TGTGCCAGCTCACCCCCAAGCGGGGGAGGGGTCAACAATGAGCAGTTCTTC. It is translated as CASSPPSGGGVNNEQFF. Together with reference TRBV18 and TRBJ2-1, the CDR3 gives the full variable domain: NAGVMQNPRHLVRRRGQEARLRCSPMKGHSHVYWYRQLPEEGLKFMVYLQKENIIDESGMPKERFSAEFPKEGPSILRIQQVVRGDSAAYFCASSPPSGGGVNNEQFFGPGTRLTVL.

The chain carries TRBV7-2 and TRBJ2-3, with D tentatively TRBD2 (6 bases). The V end lost 4 bases, the J end lost 0 bases, and 17 bases lay between the germline ends. The germline CDR1 and CDR2 sequences are SGHTA and FQGNSA. The CDR3 is 17 residues long. The CDR3 protein is CASSSSLLRGSTDTQYF. The CDR3, as DNA: TGTGCCAGCAGCTCCTCCCTTCTGCGGGGAAGCACAGATACGCAGTATTTT.

This chain joins TRBV7-9 and TRBJ1-1, with a tentative D call TRBD1 (6 bases). Germline-derived CDR1 and CDR2 are SEHNR and FQNEAQ (reference sequence). This CDR3 spans 15 amino acids. Trimming took 1 base from V and 5 from J, leaving 14 bases between them. CDR3 region: CASSLVTGQATEAFF. The CDR3 coding sequence is TGTGCCAGCAGCTTAGTAACGGGACAAGCAACTGAAGCTTTCTTT.

The CDR3 spells CAISESTRETQYF. CDR3 DNA: TGTGCCATCAGTGAGTCGACTCGGGAGACCCAGTACTTC. The chain employs TRBV10-3 and TRBJ2-5, with unresolved D. Per germline, CDR1 ENHRY and CDR2 SYGVKD. V was clipped by 0 bases and J by 5 bases, with 7 bases between them. This CDR3 is built from 13 residues.

The chain links TRBV4-3 to TRBJ1-2, with TRBD1 as a possible D gene (6 bases). Trimming removed 4 bases from V and 0 bases from J, with 15 bases in between. The CDR3 is 16 residues long. Germline V gene data show CDR1 as LGHNA and CDR2 as YSLEER. The CDR3 DNA follows: TGCGCCAGCAGCCCGGAGATGGGGGGGCCTAACTATGGCTACACCTTC. Amino acid sequence: CASSPEMGGPNYGYTF.

The sample holds one count of this clone. Other DNA sequences in the same sample also yield this CDR3. V usage is TRBV7-2 and J usage is TRBJ1-2; D perhaps matches TRBD1 (6 bases). This CDR3 has 13 amino acids. Germline assignment: CDR1 SGHTA and CDR2 FQGNSA. Trimming shortened V by 1 base and J by 4 bases, and 7 bases separated the two germline ends. The CDR3 is CASSLEGGYGYTF. In DNA form, the CDR3 reads TGTGCCAGCAGCTTAGAAGGGGGCTATGGCTACACCTTC.

This clone has a handful of counts. The chain uses TRBV7-2 and TRBJ1-2; the D gene is possibly TRBD1 (5 bases). V lost 5 bases, J lost 3 bases, and 10 bases lay in between. CDR1 is SGHTA and CDR2 is FQGNSA in the germline V gene. The CDR3 runs to 13 residues. The CDR3 spells CASSRGTYYGYTF. The CDR3 coding sequence is TGTGCCAGCAGCCGCGGGACCTACTATGGCTACACCTTC. Looking up the rest from reference TRBV7-2 and TRBJ1-2 gives the full variable domain: GAGVSQSPSNKVTEKGKDVELRCDPISGHTALYWYRQSLGQGLEFLIYFQGNSAPDKSGLPSDRFSAERTGGSVSTLTIQRTQQEDSAVYLCASSRGTYYGYTFGSGTRLTVV.